This T cell receptor beta chain was recovered during a study of shared clonotypes between healthy human individuals. As for the study in general: Per-donor plates numbered three CD4 naive, three CD4 memory, two CD8 naive and one CD8 memory. Overall study results and limits: On the whole, naive subsets had larger estimated richness than memory subsets had.

CD45RO-negative CD8 cells positively selected for CCR7 made up the naive population, which excluded terminally differentiated effector memory CD45RA+ cells. Comments on this clone: Its cognate antigen is unknown.

Per the germline V gene, CDR1 is MDHEN and CDR2 is SYDVKM. CDR3 size: 13 residues. Trimming stripped 4 bases from V and 8 bases from J, with 11 bases between. Assay used: immunoSEQ multiplex PCR; TCRdb lists only in-frame clones, some missing. Of around 2,000,000 clones in the sample, 85% to 95% are singletons; the top ten hold 1% to 1.3%. Sequenced sample: naive CD8+ T cells sorted from blood. The chain has TRBV28 and TRBJ1-4; D not certain. This clonotype was sampled from a man aged 18 to 30 in good health. In nucleotides, the CDR3 is TGTGCCAGCAGTTCCGTGGCATTCGAAAAACTGTTTTTT. This sequence encodes CASSSVAFEKLFF.